These T cell receptor beta chains were read from a single sample in a study of cytomegalovirus exposure and HLA in healthy donors. Profiled with immunoSEQ multiplex PCR; TCRdb holds only in-frame clones, not every one. The sample shows 330,000 or so clones, more than 80% of them seen only once. What was sequenced was PBMCs. The source of these receptors is a young woman in good health and CMV-seronegative. The conserved cysteine and the conserved F or W are not part of the CDR3 here. The order of the fields is V gene, J gene, clone size, CDR3 protein. A clone size is listed for some rows: how often the clone was seen (once, few, many), or a class if it is expanded.

TRBV4-3	TRBJ2-5	.	ASSQWGQQETQY
TRBV5-4	TRBJ2-1	.	ASSKGTSGYNEQF
TRBV5-1	TRBJ2-7	.	ASSLTSANEQY
TRBV29-1	TRBJ2-7	.	SVEGGLLGEQY
TRBV19	TRBJ1-2	.	ASSTDRGLYGYT
TRBV6-5	TRBJ2-5	.	ASSYAGGETQY
TRBV5-1	TRBJ1-4	once	ASSVTGTGREKLF
TRBV30	TRBJ2-1	.	AWSLDSSSYNEQF
TRBV9	TRBJ2-1	.	ASTRGVSYNEQF
TRBV4-3	TRBJ2-3	once	ASSQALGQGVDTQY
TRBV4-1	TRBJ2-2	.	ASTLLGTSGRRGTGELF
TRBV5-8	TRBJ1-1	.	ASSVLRSNTEAF
TRBV9	TRBJ1-1	.	ASSVATVFPAEAF